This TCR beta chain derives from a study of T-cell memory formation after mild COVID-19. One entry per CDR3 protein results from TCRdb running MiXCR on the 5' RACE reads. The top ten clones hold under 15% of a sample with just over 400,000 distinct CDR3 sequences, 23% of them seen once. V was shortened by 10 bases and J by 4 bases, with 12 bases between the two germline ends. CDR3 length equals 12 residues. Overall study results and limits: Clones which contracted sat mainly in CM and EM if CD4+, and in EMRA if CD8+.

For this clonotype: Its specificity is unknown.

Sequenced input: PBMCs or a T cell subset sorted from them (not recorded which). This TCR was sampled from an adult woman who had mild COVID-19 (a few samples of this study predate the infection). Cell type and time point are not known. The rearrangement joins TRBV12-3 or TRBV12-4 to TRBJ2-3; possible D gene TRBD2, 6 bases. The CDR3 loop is CATAGNADTQYF. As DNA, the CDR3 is TGTGCCACCGCGGGAAACGCAGATACGCAGTATTTT.